What follows describes a single T cell receptor beta chain. This clone's antigen is unknown. Nothing much larger sits one base from this clone, and base qualities are not available. The entry originates in a study of shared clonotypes between healthy human individuals (TCRdb year 2020). Describing the broader study: Two women and three men aged 18 to 49 years were included in the cohort. For each donor, CD4 naive and CD4 memory were each run on three plates, CD8 naive on two plates, and CD8 memory on one plate. Blood TCR repertoires of 5 or 6 healthy adults were deeply sequenced to estimate repertoire size and the extent of clonotype sharing between individuals. To increase sequencing depth and limit assay-specific biases, TCR repertoire library preparation and sequencing were carried out by different laboratories using diverse techniques. Leukapheresis yielded between about 0.9 and 9 billion PBMCs per donor. The paper as a whole reports these results and caveats: The genetic and exposure-history diversity represented was limited by the small number of donors. Larger estimated clonotype richness was generally found for naive subsets than for memory subsets. Sampling was restricted to blood, and TCR repertoires in tissues likely differ from the TCR repertoires found in blood. Approximately 5% of naive CD4, more than 3% of naive CD8, approximately 2.2% of memory CD4, and over 0.35% of memory CD8 clonotypes were shared across four donors. Rarefaction of sorted-subset datasets indicated incomplete sequencing despite the large sequencing depth. Based on pairwise subsampling, the degree of clonotype sharing among donors was expected to be affected by sequencing depth. Compared with non-shared clonotypes, clonotypes shared by all four sorted-subset donors had higher generation probabilities.

Using the deep immunoSEQ assay, multiplex PCR amplified TCR CDR3 regions from genomic DNA. Genomic DNA extracted from each cell subset was distributed evenly over all wells of several immunoSEQ 96-well plates, and each plate served as one replicate. Each replicate PCR for sorted subsets received around 200 ng genomic DNA, equal to roughly 30,000 T cell genomes. Purified libraries were quantified with a Qubit 3.0 fluorometer, sized on a Bioanalyzer 2100, and re-quantified with the KAPA Library Quantification kit. Every immunoSEQ 96-well plate was sequenced on a dedicated single-read 150-cycle Illumina NextSeq 550 flow cell. In the original analysis: Because only junctional sequences without quality scores were contained in the immunoSEQ output, filtering matching that applied to full-length reads could not be performed. Sequences were annotated with PyIR, a Python wrapper for IgBLAST v1.9, and V/J genes and CDR3 were assigned using IMGT germline references. Reads were removed for weak V/J assignments (E-value above 1e-6), missing CDR3, stop codons, out-of-frame junctions, or ambiguous translated residues. V3J clonotypes were defined by identical inferred V gene, J gene, and CDR3 amino acid sequence. Percentage overlap between repertoires was calculated by dividing the number of shared unique clonotypes by the size of the smaller repertoire. Repertoire richness was assessed with RTK rarefaction, the Chao1 estimator, and Recon v2.1 estimates of unobserved clonotypes. Generation probabilities for all TCRbeta clonotypes obtained by the gDNA method from a few donors were computed using OLGA. TCRdb stores this immuneACCESS table with in-frame sequences only. Part of the clones is absent; in the studies checked, under half of the shortfall reflects unresolved V genes, and no reason is known for the rest. V and J calls and clone size are copied from that table; D and trimming were computed from the DNA. In this sample the table shows some 2.3 million clones, approximately 93% of which occur a single time. Around 0.4% of the sample is held by the ten biggest clonotypes.

Donors were healthy HIV-negative adults with no recently reported acute infections or vaccinations. Only Caucasian adults living in Nashville, Tennessee, USA were represented among the donors. CD4+ T cells were enriched through magnetic negative selection, after which naive cells were positively selected on CD45RA and the remaining negative fraction served as the memory subset. After blood collection by leukapheresis, PBMCs were isolated using Ficoll-Histopaque density gradient centrifugation and then cryopreserved in the vapor phase of liquid nitrogen. Analytical flow cytometry was used to check the purity and quantity of each magnetically sorted T cell population. Genomic DNA was isolated from every sorted fraction and measured by UV absorbance on a Nanodrop 2000c. Measured from the cysteine to the phenylalanine, the CDR3 is 16 residues long. The entry retains the CDR3 DNA only, 48 bases that are in frame from base 1. For CDR1 and CDR2, the germline V gene lists SGDLS and YYNGEE. Cut back by 0 bases and 0 bases, the V and J ends lie 12 bases apart.

Sequencing was done on a sample of naive CD4+ T cells from PBMCs. Interpreted using the paper, the cell subset or site label stands for: CD45RA+ positively selected. The TCR originated in a man aged 18 to 29 in good health. Some clones in this sample may be carry-over from other donors' samples. The sequence is built from TRBV9 and TRBJ1-1, with no reliable assignment of the D segment. The CDR3 here reads CASSVDSFGMNTEAFF. The bases are TGTGCCAGCAGCGTAGATTCTTTTGGCATGAACACTGAAGCTTTCTTT. This CDR3, with the reference TRBV9 and TRBJ1-1 proteins standing in past its ends, gives the full variable domain DSGVTQTPKHLITATGQRVTLRCSPRSGDLSVYWYQQSLDQGLQFLIQYYNGEERAKGNILERFSAQQFPDLHSELNLSSLELGDSALYFCASSVDSFGMNTEAFFGQGTRLTVV.